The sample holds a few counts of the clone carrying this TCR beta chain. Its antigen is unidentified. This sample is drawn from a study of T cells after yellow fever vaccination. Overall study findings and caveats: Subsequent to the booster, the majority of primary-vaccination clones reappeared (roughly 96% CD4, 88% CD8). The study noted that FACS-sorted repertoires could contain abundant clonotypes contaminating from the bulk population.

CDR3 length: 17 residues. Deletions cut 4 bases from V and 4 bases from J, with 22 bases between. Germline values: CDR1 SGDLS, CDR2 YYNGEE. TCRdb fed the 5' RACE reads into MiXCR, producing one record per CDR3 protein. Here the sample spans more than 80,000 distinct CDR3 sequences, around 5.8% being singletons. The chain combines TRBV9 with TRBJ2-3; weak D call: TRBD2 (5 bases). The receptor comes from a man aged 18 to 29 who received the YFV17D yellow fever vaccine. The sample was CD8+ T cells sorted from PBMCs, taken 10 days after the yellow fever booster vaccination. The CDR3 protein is CASSPAVLGDRADTQYF. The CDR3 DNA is TGTGCCAGCAGCCCCGCGGTCCTGGGAGATAGAGCAGATACGCAGTATTTT.